This is a list of T cell receptor beta chains from one sample in a study of blood T cells in healthy people across ages. MiXCR was run by TCRdb on the 5' RACE reads, yielding one entry per CDR3 protein. In the table there are more than 600,000 distinct CDR3 sequences, roughly 25% of which are singletons. The same data also contributed to another study, on T cells of mothers and their children.

The sequencing sample was made of blood. Receptors were obtained from a boy younger than 18 in good health. The CDR3 runs from the conserved cysteine through the conserved F or W.

17	TRBV5-1	TRBJ1-6	CASSSDRGNSYNSPLHF
15	TRBV4-1	TRBJ1-2	CASSQQTGNDYGYTF
15	TRBV12-3/TRBV12-4	TRBJ2-1	CASSLDESHYNEQFF
13	TRBV20-1	TRBJ2-1	CSASSGNYNEQFF
13	TRBV5-1	TRBJ2-5	CASSDQGGKTQYF
14	TRBV5-1	-	CASSFGQALDIQYF
13	TRBV25-1	-	CASRMGGEETQYF
13	TRBV3-1	-	CASSQAPSETQYF
11	TRBV24-1	TRBJ2-7	CATSSKGEQYF
14	TRBV5-1	TRBJ1-4	CASSFSGGVEKLFF
13	TRBV4-3	-	CASGRETGYEQYF
14	TRBV4-1	TRBJ2-1	CASSQLETGNEQFF
11	TRBV29-1	TRBJ2-7	CSVRRGDTQYF
17	TRBV7-8	TRBJ2-1	CASSLALGSSSYNEQFF
15	TRBV11-2	TRBJ2-7	CASSLEPGSAYEQYF
13	TRBV20-1	TRBJ1-1	CSAPQGFGPEAFF
16	TRBV5-1	TRBJ2-7	CASSSPPGQGTYEQYF
14	TRBV6-6	TRBJ1-1	CASSYSGRDTEAFF
13	TRBV12-3/TRBV12-4	TRBJ1-4	CASRYATNEKLFF
15	TRBV5-1	TRBJ2-5	CASSAGTSGAVTQYF
14	TRBV2	TRBJ2-5	CASSADYNQETQYF
15	TRBV5-1	TRBJ2-7	CASSSLRDHNYEQYF
17	TRBV3-1	TRBJ2-5	CASSQDVAAGVVETQYF
13	TRBV2	TRBJ2-7	CASSEALRTSVSF
12	TRBV28	TRBJ2-3	CASSSPGYTQYF
15	TRBV6-1	TRBJ2-5	CASSEGALRQETQYF
17	TRBV4-2	-	CASSQASGRAGNYEQFF
12	TRBV20-1	TRBJ2-5	CSAHLPEVTQYF
14	TRBV7-8	TRBJ1-4	CASSLEQGDEKLFF
13	TRBV29-1	TRBJ2-4	CSAGGLAKNIQYF
18	TRBV6-2/TRBV6-3	TRBJ2-5	CANSYSGDRVEEWETQYF
16	TRBV5-5	TRBJ2-3	CASTFPGGADEDTQYF
17	TRBV7-9	TRBJ1-6	CASSLGSGGEYNSPLHF
14	TRBV7-2	TRBJ1-2	CASSYEGQGYGYTF
13	TRBV20-1	TRBJ2-3	CSATPPQGDTQYF
15	TRBV29-1	TRBJ1-2	CSDASLRGSNYGYTF
16	TRBV13	TRBJ1-3	CASSWGKGSSGNTIYF
14	TRBV4-1	TRBJ2-5	CASSQQRTGETQYF
12	TRBV29-1	TRBJ2-1	CTAGNSYNEQFF
14	TRBV4-3	TRBJ1-2	CASSQVDSNYGYTF
15	TRBV10-3	TRBJ2-5	CAISEGEALEETQYF
14	TRBV6-2/TRBV6-3	TRBJ2-7	CASSVQGKAYEQYF
14	TRBV27	TRBJ1-4	CASSHTFTREKLFF
14	TRBV6-6	TRBJ2-7	CASSLPGFRDEQYF
12	TRBV29-1	-	CSVSGGGPSQFF
17	TRBV6-4	TRBJ2-3	CASSPTSAGLGTDTQYF
14	TRBV29-1	TRBJ2-6	CSDTGLSGANVLTF
15	TRBV27	TRBJ1-4	CASSTMAATNEKLFF
12	TRBV5-1	TRBJ2-7	CARMASHHEQYF
17	TRBV28	TRBJ1-4	CASSPTPGGETNEKLFF
13	TRBV20-1	TRBJ2-4	CSAKGGRKNIQYF
15	TRBV7-9	TRBJ2-6	CASRQGLQGANVLTF
15	TRBV29-1	TRBJ2-3	CSALQGIQGTDTQYF
14	TRBV29-1	-	CSVEEASSRNEQYF
16	TRBV11-2	TRBJ2-3	CASSLAPSGGTDTQYF
14	TRBV28	TRBJ2-4	CASSSPGGINIQYF
16	TRBV28	TRBJ2-5	CASSPALAGDRETQYF
15	TRBV20-1	TRBJ2-4	CSAGDREVAKNIQYF
15	TRBV5-1	TRBJ2-2	CASSEALSKTGELFF